The 30 T cell receptor beta chains listed next were all sequenced from one sample in a study of cytomegalovirus exposure and HLA in healthy donors. With 60 Vbeta and 13 Jbeta primers, the PCR was carried out. Clones were read by immunoSEQ multiplex PCR, and TCRdb kept only the in-frame ones, dropping some. The sample lists approximately 80,000 clones; more than 50% were seen once. The sequenced sample was PBMCs. These receptors all come from a woman aged 40-49 years in good health and CMV-seropositive.

This chain links TRBV7-7 with TRBJ2-2, with 10 bases matching TRBD1. Germline V gene sequence: CDR1 SSHAT, CDR2 FNYEAQ (reference sequence). V shed 5 bases, J shed 5 bases, and the junction held 8 bases outside the gene matches. This CDR3 contains 16 residues. The CDR3 nucleotides are TGTGCCAGCAGCCGTACCGGGACAGGGGCTACCGGGGAGCTGTTTTTT. It specifies CASSRTGTGATGELFF.

The chain recombines TRBV5-6 with TRBJ1-2; 11 bases are shared with TRBD1. This CDR3 has 16 amino acids. J lost 7 bases, V lost 4 bases, and 12 bases had no gene match. The germline CDR1 and CDR2 sequences are SGHDT and YYEEEE. CDR3: CASSLPIGQGAGGYTF. The CDR3 DNA is TGTGCCAGCAGCCTACCTATTGGACAGGGGGCTGGTGGCTACACCTTC.

The CDR3 DNA reads TGTGCCAGCAGCTTTTTATCCGGGTACGAGCAGTACTTC. It yields the protein CASSFLSGYEQYF. The rearrangement uses TRBV11-3 and TRBJ2-7; D is unclear. The CDR3 is 13 amino acids. Trimming took 3 bases from V and 4 from J, leaving 10 bases between them. CDR1 is SGHNT and CDR2 is YENEEA in the germline V gene.

This clone occurred once. V gene TRBV9 combines with J gene TRBJ2-1, with no clear D. The CDR3 loop spans 13 amino acids. Germline CDR1 SGDLS, CDR2 YYNGEE. Trimming took 4 bases from V and 9 from J, leaving 14 bases between them. The CDR3 bases are TGTGCCAGCAGCTCAACAGTGGGTACTGAGCAGTTCTTC. The encoded protein is CASSSTVGTEQFF.

The chain is built from TRBV4-3 and TRBJ2-2; TRBD2 aligns across 10 bases. The CDR3 has 16 residues. Germline CDR1 and CDR2: LGHNA and YSLEER. J lost 1 base, V lost 7 bases, and 6 bases had no gene match. The CDR3 nucleotides are TGCGCCAGCACTGACATAGCGGGAGGGAACACCGGGGAGCTGTTTTTT. This sequence encodes CASTDIAGGNTGELFF.

The chain links TRBV11-2 to TRBJ2-7; tentatively, D is TRBD1 (6 bases). Looked up from germline, CDR1 is SGHAT and CDR2 is FQNNGV. The germline V and J ends were trimmed by 5 bases and 3 bases, with 17 bases remaining between them. The CDR3 has 15 residues. The CDR3 DNA reads as TGTGCCAGCAGCGATACAGGGCAAAACTACTACGAGCAGTACTTC. Protein sequence: CASSDTGQNYYEQYF.

The V and J genes are TRBV10-3 and TRBJ2-3; 10 bases align to TRBD1. The CDR3 sequence is 15 residues long. CDR1 and CDR2 from the germline V gene are ENHRY and SYGVKD. V lost 4 bases, J lost 4 bases, and 5 bases stayed unmatched. The CDR3 here is CAISVGTGEADTQYF. Written as DNA, the CDR3 is TGTGCCATCAGTGTCGGGACAGGGGAGGCAGATACGCAGTATTTT.

The chain uses TRBV28 and TRBJ2-7; 7 bases agree with TRBD2. This CDR3 spans 15 amino acids. Germline lookup yields CDR1 MDHEN and CDR2 SYDVKM. V lost 5 bases, J lost 3 bases, and 10 bases stayed unmatched. The CDR3 coding sequence is TGTGCCAGCAGTGGGGGAGCTAGCGGCAACTACGAGCAGTACTTC. Protein sequence: CASSGGASGNYEQYF.

The chain links TRBV30 to TRBJ2-5; 9 bases map to TRBD1. V lost 4 bases, J lost 5 bases, and 2 bases stayed unmatched. Germline CDR1 and CDR2: GTSNPN and SVGIG (reference sequence). The CDR3 has 12 amino acids. Written as DNA, the CDR3 is TGTGCCTGGAACAGGGGGCGGGAGACCCAGTACTTC. Its protein is CAWNRGRETQYF.

This clone occurred a few times. The chain employs TRBV5-5 and TRBJ2-7, with a possible D match to TRBD1 (6 bases). CDR3 length equals 14 residues. The ends were cut back, 5 bases at V and 5 bases at J, with 17 bases in the middle. Per germline, CDR1 SGHKS and CDR2 YYEKEE (reference sequence). In nucleotides, the CDR3 is TGTGCCAGCAGGTTACAGGGTACGTTCCACGAGCAGTACTTC. Translating it yields CASRLQGTFHEQYF.

The V gene is TRBV2, the J gene TRBJ2-3, with TRBD2 identical over 10 bases. The CDR3 extends over 17 amino acids. The ends lost 5 bases at V and 4 bases at J; junction bases unmatched: 12. Looked up from germline, CDR1 is SNHLY and CDR2 is FYNNEI. The CDR3 reads CASSSRAGGPSADTQYF. In DNA form, the CDR3 reads TGTGCCAGCAGTTCCCGAGCGGGAGGGCCTAGTGCAGATACGCAGTATTTT.

The CDR3 DNA reads TGTGCCATCAGTGCCCCCGAACAGGGTACCTACGAGCAGTACTTC. This translates into CAISAPEQGTYEQYF. This chain joins TRBV10-3 and TRBJ2-7; maybe TRBD1 (6 bases). CDR1 is ENHRY, CDR2 SYGVKD, per germline. V was shortened by 4 bases and J by 2 bases, with 15 bases between the two germline ends. The CDR3 covers 15 residues.

The genes are TRBV6-5 and TRBJ2-2; the match to TRBD2 covers 7 bases. J was trimmed by 4 bases and V by 2 bases; bases with no gene match: 4. Germline CDR1 is MNHEY and CDR2 is SVGAGI. CDR3 length equals 15 residues. This chain's CDR3 is CASSYRTRGTGELFF. CDR3 bases: TGTGCCAGCAGTTACCGGACTAGGGGCACCGGGGAGCTGTTTTTT.

This clone was observed a handful of times. The chain joins TRBV10-3 to TRBJ1-2, with D hard to call. Trimming removed 7 bases from V and 2 bases from J, with 8 bases in between. The CDR3 consists of 12 residues. In germline, CDR1 is ENHRY, CDR2 SYGVKD. CDR3 amino acids: CAITPGNYGYTF. DNA for the CDR3: TGTGCCATCACGCCCGGGAACTATGGCTACACCTTC.

This clone is a singleton in its sample. The V gene is TRBV30, the J gene TRBJ1-5, with TRBD1 as a possible D gene (5 bases). Between the trimmed V and J ends, which lost 3 bases and 9 bases, there was a span of 18 bases. Germline V gene lookup returns CDR1 GTSNPN and CDR2 SVGIG (reference sequence). The CDR3 length is 14 residues. Written as DNA, the CDR3 is TGTGCCTGGAGCCCAGGACACCCAACGGCGCCCCAGCATTTT. Protein product: CAWSPGHPTAPQHF.

The chain couples TRBV19 to TRBJ2-7; D uncertain. From germline, CDR1 is LNHDA and CDR2 SQIVND (reference sequence). Trimming took 0 bases from V and 0 from J, leaving 9 bases between them. The CDR3 is made up of 15 amino acids. Written as DNA, the CDR3 is TGTGCCAGTAGTATAGATCTTAGCCCCTCCTACGAGCAGTACTTC. This codes for CASSIDLSPSYEQYF.

This clone was observed once. The rearrangement joins TRBV5-4 to TRBJ2-3; D is perhaps TRBD2 (6 bases). Germline V CDR1 and CDR2: SGHNT, YYREEE (reference sequence). The CDR3 extends over 14 amino acids. Deletions cut 3 bases from V and 2 bases from J, with 10 bases between. This chain's CDR3 is CASSWRTITDTQYF. The CDR3 DNA reads as TGTGCCAGCAGCTGGAGGACTATCACAGATACGCAGTATTTT.

This chain uses TRBV28 with TRBJ1-5, with 7 bases aligning to TRBD1. CDR1 and CDR2 from the germline V gene are MDHEN and SYDVKM. With 3 bases clipped from V and 4 bases from J, the junction kept 9 bases outside the gene matches. The CDR3 contains 16 residues. The CDR3 DNA reads TGTGCCAGCAGTTTTTATGGGACAGTTCAAAATCAGCCCCAGCATTTT. This encodes CASSFYGTVQNQPQHF. The full variable domain, with the rest looked up from reference TRBV28 and TRBJ1-5, is DVKVTQSSRYLVKRTGEKVFLECVQDMDHENMFWYRQDPGLGLRLIYFSYDVKMKEKGDIPEGYSVSREKKERFSLILESASTNQTSMYLCASSFYGTVQNQPQHFGDGTRLSIL.

J is TRBJ2-3 and V is TRBV19, with D perhaps TRBD2 (6 bases). V was trimmed by 5 bases and J by 3 bases, leaving 12 bases between them. This CDR3 has 14 amino acids. Germline lookup yields CDR1 LNHDA and CDR2 SQIVND (reference sequence). The CDR3 loop reads CASSDRGRTDTQYF. The CDR3 DNA is TGTGCCAGTAGTGATCGGGGGAGAACAGATACGCAGTATTTT.

The chain recombines TRBV13 with TRBJ2-2, with 13 bases fitting TRBD2. CDR1 PRHDT and CDR2 FYEKMQ come from the germline V gene (reference sequence). V trimming: 3 bases; J trimming: 5 bases; junction bases outside the gene matches: 15. The CDR3 has 20 amino acids. CDR3 bases: TGTGCCAGCAGCTTGGGGGTCCCGGGACTAGCGGGATATACAACCGGGGAGCTGTTTTTT. This translates into CASSLGVPGLAGYTTGELFF.

V and J are TRBV7-9 and TRBJ1-2; D is perhaps TRBD1 (5 bases). V lost 2 bases, J lost 4 bases, and 23 bases lay in between. CDR1 SEHNR and CDR2 FQNEAQ come from the germline V gene (reference sequence). The CDR3 has 18 residues. CDR3 loop: CASSLRGSAAGALYGYTF. CDR3 nucleotide sequence: TGTGCCAGCAGCTTAAGGGGCAGCGCTGCCGGCGCCCTCTATGGCTACACCTTC.

This clone was detected only a few times. DNA of the CDR3: TGTGCCAGTAGACCCGACAGGGGAGCATCCGGGGAGCTGTTTTTT. Its protein product is CASRPDRGASGELFF. The chain employs TRBV19 and TRBJ2-2; 8 nucleotides agree with TRBD1. Trimming took 6 bases from V and 6 from J; bases not matched to a gene: 9. There are 15 residues in the CDR3. Germline loops: CDR1 LNHDA, CDR2 SQIVND (reference sequence). Together with reference TRBV19 and TRBJ2-2, the CDR3 gives the full variable domain: DGGITQSPKYLFRKEGQNVTLSCEQNLNHDAMYWYRQDPGQGLRLIYYSQIVNDFQKGDIAEGYSVSREKKESFPLTVTSAQKNPTAFYLCASRPDRGASGELFFGEGSRLTVL.

This clone was detected a few times. The rearrangement uses TRBV11-2 and TRBJ2-1; D is perhaps TRBD2 (6 bases). V shed 0 bases and J shed 1 base, with 16 bases lying between them. The CDR3 sequence is 18 residues long. Germline assignment: CDR1 SGHAT and CDR2 FQNNGV. CDR3 in DNA: TGTGCCAGCAGCTTAGAGCGGGACGCCGGGGCGTCCTACAATGAGCAGTTCTTC. It specifies CASSLERDAGASYNEQFF. Complete variable domain (other parts from reference TRBV11-2 and TRBJ2-1): EAGVAQSPRYKIIEKRQSVAFWCNPISGHATLYWYQQILGQGPKLLIQFQNNGVVDDSQLPKDRFSAERLKGVDSTLKIQPAKLEDSAVYLCASSLERDAGASYNEQFFGPGTRLTVL.

This clone has just a few counts. V and J are TRBV21-1 and TRBJ2-2; TRBD1, as called in the table, went unchecked against the DNA. TRBV21-1 is described as a pseudogene. This CDR3 is 16 amino acids long. The CDR3 DNA sequence: TGTGCCAGCATCCTCATGCCCGACAGGTACACCGGGGAGCTGTTTTTT. Its protein is CASILMPDRYTGELFF.

The rearrangement links TRBV6-6 to TRBJ1-2; 7 bases match TRBD1. CDR1 is MNHNY and CDR2 is SVGAGI in the germline V gene (reference sequence). The CDR3 runs to 13 residues. V dropped 6 bases and J dropped 8; count of bases not matched to a gene: 9. The CDR3 coding sequence is TGTGCCAGCAGACCCCAGGGGGAAGGCGGCTACACCTTC. Its translation is CASRPQGEGGYTF.

This chain links TRBV9 with TRBJ2-7; 7 bases line up with TRBD2. The ends lost 4 bases at V and 2 bases at J; junction bases unmatched: 12. The CDR3 spans 16 residues. Germline-derived CDR1 and CDR2 are SGDLS and YYNGEE. Here the CDR3 reads CASSYKLAPKPYEQYF. CDR3 bases: TGTGCCAGCAGCTATAAACTAGCGCCCAAACCCTACGAGCAGTACTTC.

The chain is built from TRBV11-3 and TRBJ2-7, with D uncertain. Germline CDR1 is SGHNT and CDR2 is YENEEA. The CDR3 contains 13 residues. Trimming pared 2 bases from V and 4 bases from J, leaving 9 bases between. CDR3 sequence reads: CASSLFSGYEQYF. CDR3 DNA sequence: TGTGCCAGCAGCTTATTCTCAGGATACGAGCAGTACTTC.

This clone was picked up a small number of times. This rearrangement joins TRBV5-6 to TRBJ1-1; 10 bases agree with TRBD1. CDR1 is SGHDT, CDR2 YYEEEE, per germline. The CDR3 runs 14 residues. The V gene end was trimmed by 0 bases and the J gene end by 10 bases; junction bases not matched to a gene: 6. The CDR3 bases are TGTGCCAGCAGCTTGGGGGACAGGGGATTCCCAGCTTTCTTT. Translating gives CASSLGDRGFPAFF.

This clone was detected a few times. This chain links TRBV7-3 with TRBJ2-1; a possible D gene is TRBD1 (6 bases). The ends were cut back, 6 bases at V and 8 bases at J, with 17 bases in the middle. The length of the CDR3 is 14 residues. CDR1 and CDR2 (germline): SGHTA, FQGTGA. Here the CDR3 DNA reads TGTGCCAGCAGTCTGAACTTACAGGGTGATGAGCAGTTCTTC. Its translation is CASSLNLQGDEQFF.

The chain is built from TRBV7-9 and TRBJ1-5, with D tentatively TRBD1 (6 bases). V shed 1 base and J shed 7 bases, with 20 bases lying between them. This CDR3 is built from 17 residues. Germline CDR1 SEHNR, CDR2 FQNEAQ (reference sequence). The CDR3 bases are TGTGCCAGCAGCTTAGTGAGAGGGGGGGATCTAAACCAGCCCCAGCATTTT. Its protein product is CASSLVRGGDLNQPQHF.